This TCR beta chain was found in a study of T cell repertoires in aging, cancer and after chemotherapy. Amplification of TCR beta used genomic DNA extracted from peripheral blood. Multiplex touch-down PCR with TRB-A/B primers amplified rearranged V-D-J TRB sequences. In TCRdb, the multiplex PCR reads were re-called with MiXCR into one record per CDR3 protein. Seen here are over 10,000 distinct CDR3 sequences, 21% observed once, and the top ten hold 4.5% to 6%. Findings and caveats of the study: Loss of evenness, beyond lost richness, contributed to age-related TCR diversity decline in cancer patients. Rebound thymic output was suggested by rising median generation probability during chemotherapy in each cancer cohort. Immunological memory after chemotherapy cannot be judged from the repertoire data.

This clonotype came up a few times. Its specificity is not known. The germline V gene encodes CDR1 DFQATT and CDR2 SNEGSKA (reference sequence). The CDR3 sequence is 14 residues long. V lost 4 bases and J lost 0, with 10 bases in between. Source material: blood. The TCR sequence derives from a human donor in good health. The chain couples TRBV20-1 to TRBJ2-1; D unclear. The CDR3 DNA reads as TGCAGTGCTAAAGACCAGTACTCCTACAATGAGCAGTTCTTC. Translating gives CSAKDQYSYNEQFF.